This T cell receptor (beta chain) was recorded in a study of blood T cell repertoires in COVID-19 (dated by TCRdb to about 2020). Some background on the complete study: Samples covering the acute and convalescent phases of COVID-19 were provided by collaborators in the United States, Italy and Spain. The prospective study material was composed of cDNA or gDNA derived from T cells, B-cell-depleted T cells, or PBMCs. The dataset comprised deeply sampled blood TCRbeta repertoires from subjects exposed to, actively infected with, or recovered from COVID-19. The repertoires were released in a freely available public database intended as a resource for research on the immune response to SARS-CoV-2. The samples were drawn from the first 160 participants of the ongoing ImmuneRACE study and from some 1,300 subjects provided by 6 global collaborators. A de-identified subject ID, COVID-19 status, age in years and sex were almost always included in the sample metadata. Where available, HLA class I and class II types were obtained from metadata supplied by the sample provider rather than from assay-based typing.

As regards this clone: It has no known antigen specificity. No quality values exist for individual bases; no much larger clone is one base distant.

In the prospective study, participants were about 18 to 100 years old, resided in about two dozen geographic areas of the United States, and were enrolled through a virtual design. In the prospective study, cohorts were assigned on the basis of participant-reported clinical history obtained from a screening survey and a study questionnaire. ImmuneRACE Cohort 3 recovered participants were defined by two consecutive negative NP/OP PCR tests, healthcare professional clearance, or symptom resolution. In the prospective study, whole blood, serum and a nasopharyngeal or oropharyngeal swab were collected from each participant by mobile phlebotomists. Over a roughly 2-month period, participants in the prospective study had the option of providing additional blood draws and questionnaires. Blood samples from the prospective study were shipped frozen or at room temperature prior to DNA extraction. The immunoSEQ Assay, a bias-controlled multiplex PCR, was used to amplify TCRbeta CDR3 regions from genomic DNA. The authors' analysis ran thus. The number of nucleated cells in each sample was estimated from the amplification of reference gene primers within the assay. To quantify the absolute abundance of each unique TCRbeta CDR3 rearrangement, sequence reads were collapsed and filtered. For each sample, productive Simpson clonality was calculated as the square root of Simpson's diversity index across productive rearrangements. TCRdb took this table from immuneACCESS and kept in-frame rearrangements with V and J called. Such tables lack part of the clones; where checked against another copy, unresolved V genes explain under half of the gap, and the rest is unexplained. The V and J calls and the clone size are those of that table, but D and trimming were determined from the DNA. This sample has approximately 470,000 clones in its table, and about nine tenths of those were observed once. The ten largest clones add up to roughly 0.7% of the sample.

Overall study results and their limits: Clinical and demographic metadata were provided uncurated, with the amount varying by source and participant.

CDR1 is given as SGHAT and CDR2 as FQNNGV, both from the germline V gene. The CDR3 has 12 amino acids, counting the end cysteine and phenylalanine. The only DNA kept is the CDR3, 36 bases in frame from the first base. The junction carries 14 bases between V and J, which are trimmed by 5 bases and 10 bases respectively. This clonotype originated in a young woman who had recovered from COVID-19. The specimen sequenced was PBMCs or T cells enriched from blood (not recorded which). The chain was built from TRBV11-2 and TRBJ1-1; a tentative D call is TRBD1 (6 bases match). The DNA sequence is TGTGCCAGCAGCCCCCAACAGGGTGTAGCTTTCTTT. The translation is CASSPQQGVAFF.